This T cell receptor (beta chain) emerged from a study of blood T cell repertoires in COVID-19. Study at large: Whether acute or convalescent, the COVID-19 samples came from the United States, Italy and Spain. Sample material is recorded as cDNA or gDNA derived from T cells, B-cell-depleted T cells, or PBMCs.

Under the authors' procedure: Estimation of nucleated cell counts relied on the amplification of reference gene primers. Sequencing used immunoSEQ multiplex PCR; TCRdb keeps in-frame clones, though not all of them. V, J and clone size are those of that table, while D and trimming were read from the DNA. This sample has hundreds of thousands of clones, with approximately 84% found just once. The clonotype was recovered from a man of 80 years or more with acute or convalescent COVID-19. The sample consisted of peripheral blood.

CDR3 residues: CASSFNGLASTDTQYF. CDR3 nucleotides: TGTGCCAGCAGCTTTAACGGACTAGCTAGCACAGATACGCAGTATTTT. This chain joins TRBV5-4 and TRBJ2-3; 8 positions agree with TRBD2. CDR1 and CDR2 (germline): SGHNT, YYREEE (reference sequence). The CDR3 consists of 16 residues. The ends lost 2 bases at V and 0 bases at J; junction bases unmatched: 5.